These T cell receptor beta chains were read from a single sample in a study of cytomegalovirus exposure and HLA in healthy donors. Generated by immunoSEQ multiplex PCR, the TCRdb table keeps only in-frame clones and is missing some. The sample lists 150,000 to 180,000 clones, over 75% occurring once. Sequencing was carried out using PBMCs. These receptors were obtained from a woman aged 40 to 50 in good health and CMV-seropositive. Each CDR3 is given with its conserved first and last residue. A D gene is named only where the DNA matches it firmly. Not all rows give a size; the values are once, few, many and, for expanded clones, a class.

V gene,J gene,D gene,clone size,CDR3 DNA,CDR3 protein
TRBV5-4,TRBJ1-1,NA,NA,TGTGCCAGCAGCTTGACTAACCAGGGGTCCCCAGCCCTCTTT,CASSLTNQGSPALF
TRBV11-2,TRBJ1-2,TRBD1,once,TGTGCCAGCAGCTTAGTGGCAGGGGGCAACTATGGCTACACCTTC,CASSLVAGGNYGYTF
TRBV27,TRBJ2-7,NA,once,TGTGCCAGCAGTCCCGGACTTAGAGTCTACGAGCAGTACTTC,CASSPGLRVYEQYF
TRBV6-1,TRBJ2-1,NA,NA,TGTGCCAGCAGTGGATGGACTATTTACAATGAGCAGTTCTTC,CASSGWTIYNEQFF
TRBV6-5,TRBJ2-7,NA,NA,TGTGCCAGCAGTTACTCGACAGCCTACGAGCAGTACTTC,CASSYSTAYEQYF
TRBV2,TRBJ2-3,NA,NA,TGTGCCAGCAGTGAAGAGGATCTAGCCGATACGCAGTATTTT,CASSEEDLADTQYF
TRBV15,TRBJ2-7,NA,NA,TGTGCCACCAGCTCAGGGGCTAGTTCTTACGAGCAGTACTTC,CATSSGASSYEQYF
TRBV27,TRBJ2-5,TRBD2,NA,TGTGCCAGCAGTTTAGGAGCTAGCGGGAGGTCGTCTCGGGAGACCCAGTACTTC,CASSLGASGRSSRETQYF
TRBV5-1,TRBJ2-3,TRBD2,NA,TGCGCCAGCAGCCCGGCCCCCCGCGGGAGAGGGGCTGGGGATACGCAGTATTTT,CASSPAPRGRGAGDTQYF
TRBV19,TRBJ2-1,TRBD2,NA,TGTGCCAGTAGAAGAGCGGGAAGAATCTACAATGAGCAGTTCTTC,CASRRAGRIYNEQFF
TRBV29-1,TRBJ2-1,NA,NA,TGCAGCGTGACACAAGAGTACAATGAGCAGTTCTTC,CSVTQEYNEQFF
TRBV15,TRBJ2-3,TRBD2,NA,TGTGCCACCAGCCGGCGACTAGCGAGTAGCACAGATACGCAGTATTTT,CATSRRLASSTDTQYF
TRBV7-8,TRBJ2-1,NA,NA,TGTGCCAGCAGCTTCTCGGGTAATGAGCAGTTCTTC,CASSFSGNEQFF
TRBV10-3,TRBJ2-7,NA,NA,TGTGCCATCAGTGATTCAGGTTCCTACGAGCAGTACTTC,CAISDSGSYEQYF
TRBV4-2,TRBJ1-5,NA,NA,TGTGCCAGCAGCCAAGATGGACGGGGGGTTCAGCCCCAGCATTTT,CASSQDGRGVQPQHF
TRBV19,TRBJ2-1,TRBD2,few,TGTGCCAGTAGTATAGGGCTAGCGGGAGGGGGAGGATGGCAGTTCTTC,CASSIGLAGGGGWQFF
TRBV5-1,TRBJ1-1,TRBD1,NA,TGCGCCAGCAGCATATCGACAGGGAATCCGGGGAACACTGAAGCTTTCTTT,CASSISTGNPGNTEAFF
TRBV5-1,TRBJ1-2,TRBD1,NA,TGCGCCAGCAGCTTGGGCACTCACAGGGGGTATGGCTACACCTTC,CASSLGTHRGYGYTF
TRBV2,TRBJ1-3,NA,NA,TGTGCCAGCCGGGACAACAGCGCTGGAAACACCATATATTTT,CASRDNSAGNTIYF
TRBV6-5,TRBJ2-1,TRBD2,NA,TGTGCCAGCAGTTTCGGACTAGCGGGAGGTAATGAGCAGTTCTTC,CASSFGLAGGNEQFF
TRBV29-1,TRBJ2-5,NA,NA,TGCAGCGCAGGGCACGCATCCGAAGAGACCCAGTACTTC,CSAGHASEETQYF
TRBV5-5,TRBJ1-4,NA,few,TGTGCCAGCAGCTACACGGAAAAACTGTTTTTT,CASSYTEKLFF
TRBV7-9,TRBJ2-5,NA,NA,TGTGCCAGCAGCTTAGACAGGGAGACCCAGTACTTC,CASSLDRETQYF
TRBV7-6,TRBJ2-7,NA,NA,TGTGCCAGCAGCTCGCAGCGAAAAGGAGGCGGTCGAAGGGATTCCTACGAGCAGTACTTC,CASSSQRKGGGRRDSYEQYF
TRBV19,TRBJ1-3,NA,NA,TGTGCCAGTAGCCCAGGGAAGGGAGGAAACACCATATATTTT,CASSPGKGGNTIYF
TRBV28,TRBJ1-5,NA,NA,TGCTCGGCGGAGGGTTTAAGGCAGCCCCAGCATTTT,CSAEGLRQPQHF
TRBV2,TRBJ2-1,TRBD1,NA,TGTGCCAGCAGTACCCCCTTGGACAGGAAAGACGGCTACAATGAGCAGTTCTTC,CASSTPLDRKDGYNEQFF
TRBV7-3,TRBJ1-1,TRBD1,NA,TGTGCCAGCAGCTTAGGGGACAGGGTTGGCACTGAAGCTTTCTTT,CASSLGDRVGTEAFF
TRBV9,TRBJ2-7,NA,NA,TGTGCCAGCAGCGTGGCGGCTAGCATCGACGAGCAGTACTTC,CASSVAASIDEQYF
TRBV28,TRBJ1-2,NA,NA,TGTGCCACCACGGGGTTTATGTATGGCTACACCTTC,CATTGFMYGYTF
TRBV5-1,TRBJ1-5,NA,NA,TGCGCCAGCAGCCCGACAGGTAACAATCAGCCCCAGCATTTT,CASSPTGNNQPQHF
TRBV19,TRBJ1-1,TRBD1,NA,TGTGCCAGTAGTGGGGACAGGCTGAACACTGAAGCTTTCTTT,CASSGDRLNTEAFF
TRBV19,TRBJ2-1,TRBD2,NA,TGTGCCAGTAGTATTACTAGCGGAACCTACAATGAGCAGTTCTTC,CASSITSGTYNEQFF
TRBV4-1,TRBJ1-2,NA,NA,TGCGCCAGCAGCCAACTACAGGGATACTATGGCTACACCTTC,CASSQLQGYYGYTF
TRBV4-2,TRBJ2-3,NA,NA,TGTGCCAGCAGCCTAGTGGGGAGCGGGGATACGCAGTATTTT,CASSLVGSGDTQYF
TRBV30,TRBJ2-1,TRBD2,NA,TGTGCCTGGAGTCGACTAGCGGGGGGGGATGAGCAGTTCTTC,CAWSRLAGGDEQFF
TRBV19,TRBJ2-3,NA,few,TGTGCCAGTAAACGTGGCAGCACAGATACGCAGTATTTT,CASKRGSTDTQYF
TRBV2,TRBJ1-2,TRBD1,NA,TGTGCCAGCAGTGGGGACAGCTATGGCTACACCTTC,CASSGDSYGYTF
TRBV29-1,TRBJ1-1,NA,once,TGCAGCGTTGGGGAGACGCCCACTGAAGCTTTCTTT,CSVGETPTEAFF
TRBV19,TRBJ1-4,NA,NA,TGTGCCAGTAGCATCCCCGGGGGGACAACTAATGAAAAACTGTTTTTT,CASSIPGGTTNEKLFF
TRBV30,TRBJ1-5,TRBD1,NA,TGTGCCTGGAGTGAAGGGGGCAACCAGCCCCAGCATTTT,CAWSEGGNQPQHF